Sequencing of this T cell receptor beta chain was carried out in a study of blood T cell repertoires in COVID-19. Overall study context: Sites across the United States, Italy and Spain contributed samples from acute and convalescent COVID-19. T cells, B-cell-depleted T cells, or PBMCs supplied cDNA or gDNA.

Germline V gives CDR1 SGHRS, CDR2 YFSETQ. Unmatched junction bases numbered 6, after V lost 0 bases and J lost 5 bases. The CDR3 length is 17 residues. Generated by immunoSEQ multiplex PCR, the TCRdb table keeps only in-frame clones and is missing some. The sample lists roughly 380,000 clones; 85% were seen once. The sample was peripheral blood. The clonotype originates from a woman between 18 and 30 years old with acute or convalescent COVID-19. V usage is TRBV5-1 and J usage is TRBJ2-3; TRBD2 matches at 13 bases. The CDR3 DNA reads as TGCGCCAGCAGCTTGGCCTGGACTAGCGGGAGTGGAGATACGCAGTATTTT. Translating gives CASSLAWTSGSGDTQYF.